This T cell receptor beta chain is drawn from a study of PD-1 blockade in classical Hodgkin lymphoma. The assay was immunoSEQ multiplex PCR, and TCRdb's table has in-frame clones only and misses some. The sample holds under 65,000 clones; 75% to 90% are singletons and the top ten take 15%. Every patient relapsed after autologous stem cell transplantation, and brentuximab vedotin exposure varied. This CDR3 contains 15 residues. The V segment lost 3 bases and the J segment 3 bases; nucleotides outside the gene matches: 7. Germline V CDR1 and CDR2: SGDLS, YYNGEE. The chain links TRBV9 to TRBJ1-2, with TRBD1 identical over 8 bases. The specimen was peripheral blood mononuclear cells (PBMCs), collected at baseline. The receptor's source is a human donor with classical Hodgkin lymphoma. CDR3 protein: CASSEGGQAYYGYTF. In DNA, the CDR3 is TGTGCCAGCAGCGAAGGGGGACAGGCATACTATGGCTACACCTTC.